These 20 T cell receptor beta chains were sequenced from one sample in a study of post-analysis software for immune sequencing data. Sequencing libraries made from TCR beta cDNA carried unique molecular identifiers. TCRdb passed the PCR reads through MiXCR, listing each CDR3 protein once. Counted here are some 690,000 distinct CDR3 sequences, roughly 30% occurring once; the ten biggest clones make up around 0.56%. Study results and limitations: Included in a set of four or five TRBV segments more frequent in patients than controls were TRBV5-6, TRBV5-1 and TRBV20-1.

Antigen specificity for these receptors is unknown. Specimen: blood. The source of these receptors is a girl aged 5-17 years with multiple sclerosis.

There are a few counts of this clonotype. The V call is TRBV20-1, the J call TRBJ1-5; maybe TRBD1 (5 bases). Germline assignment: CDR1 DFQATT and CDR2 SNEGSKA (reference sequence). V dropped 4 bases and J dropped 0 bases, with 13 bases sitting between them. The CDR3 is 15 residues long. The chain's CDR3 is CSAIPQVHSNQPQHF. For the CDR3, the DNA is TGCAGTGCTATCCCACAGGTCCATAGCAATCAGCCCCAGCATTTT.

The table lists this clonotype with a few counts. The chain combines TRBV7-2 with TRBJ2-7; possibly TRBD1 or TRBD2 for D (5 bases each). Germline CDR1 reads SGHTA; CDR2 reads FQGNSA. The germline V and J ends were trimmed by 3 bases and 3 bases, with 15 bases remaining between them. CDR3 size: 15 residues. Written as DNA, the CDR3 is TGTGCCAGCAGCTTTAAACCGGGACCCAACTACGAGCAGTACTTC. It translates to CASSFKPGPNYEQYF.

The J gene is TRBJ2-2, the V gene TRBV4-3; D may be TRBD1 or TRBD2 (7 bases each). CDR1 and CDR2 (germline): LGHNA, YSLEER. The CDR3 is made up of 18 amino acids. The V and J ends lost 3 bases and 0 bases respectively, with 17 bases between them. CDR3 nucleotide sequence: TGCGCCAGCAGCCAGGACAGGAGCGGGATAACGAACACCGGGGAGCTGTTTTTT. Its translation: CASSQDRSGITNTGELFF.

The gene calls are TRBV29-1 and TRBJ2-1, with D unresolved. CDR3 length: 11 residues. Per the germline V gene, CDR1 is SQVTM and CDR2 is ANQGSEA. Between the trimmed V and J ends, which lost 8 bases and 6 bases, there was a span of 11 bases. The CDR3 nucleotides are TGCAGCCTCACCGTGGGCAATGAGCAGTTCTTC. Its translation: CSLTVGNEQFF.

The genes are TRBV7-8 and TRBJ2-1; 14 bases align to TRBD2. V dropped 5 bases and J dropped 0; count of bases not matched to a gene: 9. CDR3 length: 19 residues. Looked up from germline, CDR1 is SGHVS and CDR2 is FQNEAQ. The CDR3 DNA follows: TGTGCCAGCAGCGCCGGGGGACTAGCGGGAGCGAGCTCCTACAATGAGCAGTTCTTC. This translates into CASSAGGLAGASSYNEQFF.

V and J are TRBV5-1 and TRBJ2-3; 7 nucleotides align to TRBD1. J was trimmed by 7 bases and V by 3 bases; bases with no gene match: 2. The CDR3 contains 12 residues. Germline assignment: CDR1 SGHRS and CDR2 YFSETQ. The CDR3 DNA sequence: TGCGCCAGCAGCTGGGACAGAAATACGCAGTATTTT. It translates to CASSWDRNTQYF.

V usage is TRBV29-1 and J usage is TRBJ2-5; D gene unclear. This CDR3 is built from 13 residues. Trimming removed 2 bases at V and 5 bases at J, with 12 bases between. In germline, CDR1 is SQVTM, CDR2 ANQGSEA. This CDR3 is CSVETTGLETQYF. In nucleotides, the CDR3 is TGCAGCGTTGAAACCACGGGTTTGGAGACCCAGTACTTC.

This clonotype has more than one count but fewer than ten. This chain connects TRBV6-2 or TRBV6-3 to TRBJ2-1, with TRBD2 matching over 8 bases. Germline values: CDR1 MNHEY, CDR2 SVGEGT. The CDR3 is 17 amino acids. V lost 0 bases and J lost 2; bases outside the gene matches: 6. CDR3 region: CASSYSTSGFTYNEQFF. The CDR3 coding sequence is TGTGCCAGCAGTTACTCCACTAGCGGATTTACCTACAATGAGCAGTTCTTC.

In its sample, this clonotype was seen many times. The chain uses TRBV4-3 and TRBJ2-3; no clear D. The V end lost 2 bases, the J end lost 1 base, and 4 bases lay between the germline ends. From germline, CDR1 is LGHNA and CDR2 YSLEER. The CDR3 length is 13 residues. The CDR3 reads CASSQQGTDTQYF. The CDR3 coding sequence is TGCGCCAGCAGCCAACAGGGCACAGATACGCAGTATTTT.

The V and J genes are TRBV27 and TRBJ2-1; the D gene could be TRBD1 or TRBD2 (6 bases each). This CDR3 has 12 residues. Per germline, CDR1 MNHEY and CDR2 SMNVEV (reference sequence). V was trimmed by 7 bases and J by 9 bases, leaving 13 bases between them. As DNA, the CDR3 is TGTGCCAGCACCACGGGGGCGCGTGAGCAGTTCTTC. Protein: CASTTGAREQFF.

This CDR3 reads CSVSGGPNYGYTF. DNA of the CDR3: TGCAGCGTTTCAGGGGGCCCTAACTATGGCTACACCTTC. The chain has TRBV29-1 and TRBJ1-2; 8 bases align to TRBD1. The germline V gene encodes CDR1 SQVTM and CDR2 ANQGSEA. This CDR3 has 13 amino acids. V was clipped by 5 bases and J by 0 bases; unmatched bases: 2.

The CDR3 nucleotides read TGTGCTAGTGGTTTGGTAATCGGGGGCTCGGTCCCAGATACGCAGTATTTT. Its protein is CASGLVIGGSVPDTQYF. The chain joins TRBV12-5 to TRBJ2-3; the D gene could be TRBD1 or TRBD2 (6 bases each). Trimming left V 0 bases short and J 4 bases short, with 17 bases between. The CDR3 totals 17 residues. CDR1 LGHNT and CDR2 FRNRAP come from the germline V gene.

CDR3 coding DNA: TGTGCCAGCAGACAGGACGGAAGGGAAGGGACCCAGTACTTC. Translating it yields CASRQDGREGTQYF. This chain uses TRBV5-6 with TRBJ2-5, with D possibly TRBD1 on 5 matching bases. This CDR3 spans 14 amino acids. Trimming removed 5 bases from V and 7 bases from J, with 18 bases in between. Germline lookup yields CDR1 SGHDT and CDR2 YYEEEE.

The genes are TRBV28 and TRBJ2-7; no clear D. Trimming stripped 6 bases from V and 7 bases from J, with 13 bases between. CDR3 length: 12 residues. The germline CDR1 and CDR2 sequences are MDHEN and SYDVKM. CDR3 nucleotide sequence: TGTGCCAGCAGCTCAGGCTTGAGGGAGCAGTACTTC. Encoded protein: CASSSGLREQYF. The full variable domain, with the rest looked up from reference TRBV28 and TRBJ2-7, is DVKVTQSSRYLVKRTGEKVFLECVQDMDHENMFWYRQDPGLGLRLIYFSYDVKMKEKGDIPEGYSVSREKKERFSLILESASTNQTSMYLCASSSGLREQYFGPGTRLTVT.

This clonotype was seen only a few times. The chain carries TRBV6-6 and TRBJ1-2; the D gene is possibly TRBD1 (6 bases). Trimming shortened V by 4 bases and J by 4 bases, and 10 bases separated the two germline ends. The CDR3 contains 13 residues. Germline CDR1 and CDR2: MNHNY and SVGAGI (reference sequence). The CDR3 protein is CASSFGTSYGYTF. CDR3 DNA sequence: TGTGCCAGCAGTTTCGGGACAAGCTATGGCTACACCTTC.

The rearrangement uses TRBV4-2 and TRBJ2-3; weak D call: TRBD1 (6 bases). Germline CDR1 reads LGHNA; CDR2 reads YNFKEQ. Trimming removed 3 bases at V and 14 bases at J, with 24 bases between. The CDR3 is 15 residues long. The CDR3 DNA follows: TGTGCCAGCAGCCAGGCCAGGGGATTTAATGAAAAACTGTATTTT. Protein sequence: CASSQARGFNEKLYF.

This clonotype turned up a few times. The rearrangement links TRBV4-3 to TRBJ2-5; TRBD1 or TRBD2 may be the D gene (5 bases each). CDR1 LGHNA and CDR2 YSLEER come from the germline V gene. Trimming removed 0 bases from V and 7 bases from J, with 18 bases in between. The CDR3 is 16 amino acids. The CDR3 here is CASSQEFPAGTVTQYF. The DNA for the CDR3 is TGCGCCAGCAGCCAAGAATTCCCGGCAGGGACGGTGACCCAGTACTTC.

The chain carries TRBV4-1 and TRBJ1-2, with no clear D. V was trimmed by 4 bases and J by 4 bases, leaving 10 bases between them. The CDR3 contains 13 residues. Germline V gene lookup returns CDR1 MGHRA and CDR2 YSYEKL. The CDR3, as DNA: TGCGCCAGCAGCCGGCATGAGGGCTATGGCTACACCTTC. Protein sequence: CASSRHEGYGYTF.

This clonotype showed up just a few times. V gene TRBV5-1 combines with J gene TRBJ2-2, with D unresolved. The CDR3 runs to 16 residues. V was cut by 4 bases and J by 1 base, with 14 bases left in between. In germline, CDR1 is SGHRS, CDR2 YFSETQ. The CDR3 nucleotides are TGCGCCAGCAGCCCCTGGGCGGCAGAGAACACCGGGGAGCTGTTTTTT. It codes for CASSPWAAENTGELFF.

J is TRBJ1-4 and V is TRBV3-1, with D unclear. The CDR3 consists of 16 residues. From germline, CDR1 is LGHDT and CDR2 YNNKEL (reference sequence). V was trimmed by 3 bases and J by 0 bases, leaving 11 bases between them. CDR3 nucleotides: TGTGCCAGCAGCCAGGAGGACGGGGCAACTAATGAAAAACTGTTTTTT. Translation: CASSQEDGATNEKLFF.